These 20 T cell receptor beta chains came from one sample sequenced in a study of blood T cell repertoires in COVID-19. Data came from immunoSEQ multiplex PCR; TCRdb stores just in-frame clones and leaves some out. The table has 95,000 to 150,000 clones, approximately 80% seen once. Source material: peripheral blood. The receptors here all came from a woman aged 65 to 85 with acute or convalescent COVID-19.

The chain uses TRBV6-5 and TRBJ2-7; 8 positions match TRBD2. CDR1 MNHEY and CDR2 SVGAGI come from the germline V gene. V lost 6 bases to trimming and J lost 0 bases; unmatched junction nucleotides: 4. This CDR3 contains 14 residues. The DNA of the CDR3 is TGTGCCAGCAGGCGCGGGGGGCCCTCCTACGAGCAGTACTTC. Its protein is CASRRGGPSYEQYF.

The V call is TRBV5-5, the J call TRBJ2-7; TRBD1 aligns across 9 bases. J was trimmed by 3 bases and V by 1 base; bases with no gene match: 5. CDR3 length: 15 residues. Germline values: CDR1 SGHKS, CDR2 YYEKEE (reference sequence). The CDR3 coding sequence is TGTGCCAGCAGCTTGTGGGGACAGGGTATCTACGAGCAGTACTTC. Protein: CASSLWGQGIYEQYF.

The chain combines TRBV28 with TRBJ2-3; 9 nucleotides agree with TRBD2. Germline V gives CDR1 MDHEN, CDR2 SYDVKM. J lost 5 bases, V lost 3 bases, and 21 bases had no gene match. The CDR3 is 20 residues long. The CDR3 region has the DNA TGTGCCAGCAGTTTCCCCAGCGGGGGGCCATCCTCCATTCTAAGAGATACGCAGTATTTT. It yields the protein CASSFPSGGPSSILRDTQYF.

The V gene is TRBV10-3, the J gene TRBJ2-1, with 15 nucleotides matching TRBD2. Per the germline V gene, CDR1 is ENHRY and CDR2 is SYGVKD. V was pared by 3 bases and J by 7 bases, with 4 bases of the junction left unmatched. The CDR3 length is 16 residues. The CDR3: CAISDPGTSGGNEQFF. The CDR3 bases are TGTGCCATCAGTGACCCCGGGACTAGCGGGGGGAATGAGCAGTTCTTC.

This sequence joins TRBV4-2 and TRBJ2-1, with 9 positions matching TRBD2. V shed 4 bases and J 1 base; nucleotides not matched to a gene: 8. The V gene's germline CDR1 is LGHNA and CDR2 YNFKEQ. The CDR3 consists of 17 residues. This CDR3 reads CASSLGLAPNSYNEQFF. The CDR3 region has the DNA TGTGCCAGCAGCCTCGGACTAGCGCCCAATTCCTACAATGAGCAGTTCTTC.

The rearrangement uses TRBV11-2 and TRBJ1-2; D perhaps matches TRBD1 (6 bases). The germline V gene encodes CDR1 SGHAT and CDR2 FQNNGV. This CDR3 has 14 amino acids. V was cut by 5 bases and J by 6 bases, with 16 bases left in between. CDR3 nucleotide sequence: TGTGCCAGCAGCCAGGGGCCGAGATCAAATGGCTACACCTTC. It yields the protein CASSQGPRSNGYTF.

J is TRBJ2-7 and V is TRBV4-1; D perhaps matches TRBD2 (7 bases). V dropped 4 bases and J dropped 1 base, with 17 bases sitting between them. This CDR3 is built from 16 residues. Germline assignment: CDR1 MGHRA and CDR2 YSYEKL. In nucleotides, the CDR3 is TGCGCCAGCAGCCTGTATGGGGGGGGCGGTTCCTACGAGCAGTACTTC. Its translation: CASSLYGGGGSYEQYF.

The chain employs TRBV6-5 and TRBJ1-2; D is unresolved. V shed 8 bases and J shed 2 bases, with 12 bases lying between them. The CDR3 extends over 13 amino acids. CDR1 MNHEY and CDR2 SVGAGI come from the germline V gene. This CDR3 is CASRRTANYGYTF. DNA for the CDR3: TGTGCCAGCCGCAGGACTGCCAACTATGGCTACACCTTC.

This clone was seen a handful of times. The chain couples TRBV5-1 to TRBJ1-2; D might be TRBD1 (5 bases). CDR1 is SGHRS and CDR2 is YFSETQ in the germline V gene. V lost 5 bases and J lost 6, with 20 bases in between. This CDR3 spans 15 amino acids. The CDR3 DNA follows: TGCGCCAGCAGTCTTGGCCAGGGTAGGGGTGATGGCTACACCTTC. Translation gives CASSLGQGRGDGYTF.

V usage is TRBV9 and J usage is TRBJ1-1; D not certain. V lost 9 bases, J lost 0 bases, and 9 bases lay in between. Germline CDR1 reads SGDLS; CDR2 reads YYNGEE. The CDR3 is 12 amino acids. The CDR3 loop reads CATSRLNTEAFF. CDR3 DNA sequence: TGTGCCACCTCCAGGCTGAACACTGAAGCTTTCTTT.

The J gene is TRBJ2-3, the V gene TRBV10-2; TRBD2 matches at 14 bases. V gave up 4 bases and J gave up 2 bases; unmatched junction bases: 11. Germline values: CDR1 WSHSY, CDR2 SAAADI. This CDR3 contains 19 residues. CDR3 sequence (DNA): TGCGCCAGCAGTGCCCGTCCGGGACTAGCGGGGGCAATCACAGATACGCAGTATTTT. Translation gives CASSARPGLAGAITDTQYF.

This rearrangement joins TRBV24-1 to TRBJ2-1, with D tentatively TRBD2 (7 bases). CDR1 is KGHDR, CDR2 SFDVKD, per germline. V lost 9 bases and J 7 bases, leaving 12 bases between the germline ends. The CDR3 is 12 residues long. DNA for the CDR3: TGTGCCACCCGGGGGGCAAGTAATGAGCAGTTCTTC. It encodes CATRGASNEQFF.

V usage is TRBV3-1 (or the pseudogene TRBV3-2) and J usage is TRBJ2-1; 7 nucleotides match TRBD1. V was pared by 0 bases and J by 6 bases, with 8 bases of the junction left unmatched. The CDR3 covers 16 residues. Per germline, CDR1 LGHDT and CDR2 YNNKEL (reference sequence). The CDR3 reads CASSQDWGQLSNEQFF. The CDR3 nucleotides are TGTGCCAGCAGCCAAGATTGGGGACAGCTAAGCAATGAGCAGTTCTTC.

The chain carries TRBV3-1 (or the pseudogene TRBV3-2) and TRBJ1-4, with 9 bases matching TRBD1. There are 15 residues in the CDR3. Germline-derived CDR1 and CDR2 are LGHDT and YNNKEL (reference sequence). V lost 4 bases, J lost 8 bases, and 8 bases stayed unmatched. Written as DNA, the CDR3 is TGTGCCAGCAGCCGCTACAGGGGGCGCGCGGAAAAACTGTTTTTT. Protein: CASSRYRGRAEKLFF.

This clone was detected a few times. This sequence joins TRBV9 and TRBJ1-3; TRBD1 might be the D (5 bases). This CDR3 is built from 13 residues. Germline V gene lookup returns CDR1 SGDLS and CDR2 YYNGEE. Deletions cut 2 bases from V and 4 bases from J, with 7 bases between. The chain's CDR3 is CASSVEGGNTIYF. CDR3 nucleotide sequence: TGTGCCAGCAGCGTGGAGGGGGGAAACACCATATATTTT.

CDR3 amino acids: CASTWGQGDHGYTF. For the CDR3, the DNA is TGTGCCAGCACCTGGGGACAGGGGGATCACGGCTACACCTTC. J is TRBJ1-2 and V is TRBV6-5; TRBD1 matches at 11 bases. Trimming removed 7 bases from V and 8 bases from J; junction bases left unmatched: 9. The length of the CDR3 is 14 residues. Germline CDR1 reads MNHEY; CDR2 reads SVGAGI.

This rearrangement joins TRBV19 to TRBJ1-1; tentative D call: TRBD1 (5 bases). Germline V lookup: CDR1 LNHDA, CDR2 SQIVND (reference sequence). Trimming cost V 1 base and J 4 bases, with 13 bases left between them. The CDR3 runs 15 residues. DNA for the CDR3: TGTGCCAGTAGTATAGGGGCAGGGATCGCCACTGAAGCTTTCTTT. Protein sequence: CASSIGAGIATEAFF.

The gene calls are TRBV25-1 and TRBJ1-1; D remains ambiguous. Trimming stripped 6 bases from V and 1 base from J, with 15 bases between. This CDR3 has 15 amino acids. CDR1 MGHDK and CDR2 SYGVNS come from the germline V gene. CDR3 sequence: CASSPVEPANTEAFF. In nucleotides, the CDR3 is TGTGCCAGCAGCCCCGTGGAGCCGGCGAACACTGAAGCTTTCTTT.

On this clone itself: At one boundary the junction diverges from the germline segment, which might be a read error. The sample has other DNA sequences that encode this CDR3 too. The V gene is TRBV4-1, the J gene TRBJ1-6, with 7 positions matching TRBD1. The CDR3 has 16 residues. Germline V gene lookup returns CDR1 MGHRA and CDR2 YSYEKL. The CDR3 nucleotides are TGCGCCAGTAGCCAACAGCGGACAGGTTATAATTCACCCCTCCACTTT. Translation: CASSQQRTGYNSPLHF.

The gene calls are TRBV6-2 or TRBV6-3 and TRBJ2-5; weak D call: TRBD1 (7 bases). Per germline, CDR1 MNHEY and CDR2 SVGEGT. This CDR3 spans 13 amino acids. Trimming removed 6 bases at V and 5 bases at J, with 13 bases between. The CDR3 nucleotides are TGTGCCAGCAGCCGACCAGGGGGGGAGACCCAGTACTTC. It specifies CASSRPGGETQYF.